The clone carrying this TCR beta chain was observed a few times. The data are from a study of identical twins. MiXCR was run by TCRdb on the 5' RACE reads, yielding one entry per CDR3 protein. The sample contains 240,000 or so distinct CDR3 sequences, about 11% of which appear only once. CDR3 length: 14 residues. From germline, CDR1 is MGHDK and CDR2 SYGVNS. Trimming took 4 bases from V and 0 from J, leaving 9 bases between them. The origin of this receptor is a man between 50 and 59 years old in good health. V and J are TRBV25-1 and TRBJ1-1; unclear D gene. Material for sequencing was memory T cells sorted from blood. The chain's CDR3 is CASSAAAVNTEAFF. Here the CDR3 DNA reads TGTGCCAGCAGTGCCGCTGCAGTGAACACTGAAGCTTTCTTT.